A selection of T cell receptor beta chains follows, all from one sample in a study of response to subunit inactivated influenza vaccine. MiXCR was run by TCRdb on the RT-PCR reads, yielding one entry per CDR3 protein. Seen here are roughly 550,000 distinct CDR3 sequences, under 30% observed once, and the top ten hold 2.5% to 3%. This sample was shared with a second study, whose subject was T cells expressing NK-cell markers.

This sample comprised CD4+ T cells sorted from PBMCs, obtained 11 to 12 days after vaccination. The receptors originated from a man aged 45 to 65 who received an inactivated influenza vaccine. CDR3s include the opening cysteine and the closing phenylalanine or tryptophan. The D gene is left open where the match is weak. Clone size appears in some rows only: once, few, many, or a class for an expanded clone.

>NA|TRBJ1-1|TRBV12-3/TRBV12-4|NA
TGTGCCAGCAGTTTAGAACTATCAGTCATGAACACTGAAGCTTTCTTT
CASSLELSVMNTEAFF
>NA|TRBJ1-5|TRBV28|NA
TGTGCCAGCAGTTCCGCAGGGGCTGGGAGTCAGCCCCAGCATTTT
CASSSAGAGSQPQHF
>few|TRBJ2-7|TRBV5-1|NA
TGCGCCAGCAGCTCTCCCCCAGGGGACAACTCCTACGAGCAGTACTTC
CASSSPPGDNSYEQYF
>few|TRBJ2-2|TRBV6-1|TRBD2
TGTGCCAGCAAGAACGGAGGACTAGCGGACACCGGGGAGCTGTTTTTT
CASKNGGLADTGELFF
>few|TRBJ1-1|TRBV5-1|TRBD1
TGCGCCAGCAGCTCCCCTCGTGGGGACAGGGGGTTTAGTGGTGAAGCTTTCTTT
CASSSPRGDRGFSGEAFF
>NA|TRBJ2-5|TRBV7-2|NA
TGTGCCAGCAGGCCACCCCTCCAACAAGAGACCCAGTACTTC
CASRPPLQQETQYF
>few|TRBJ2-2|TRBV6-5|NA
TGTGCCAGCAGTTACCTAGAGAACACCGGGGAGCTGTTTTTT
CASSYLENTGELFF
>few|TRBJ2-5|TRBV24-1|NA
TGTGCCACCAGTGACGCCAGTCCCCGTTCCCAAGAGACCCAGTACTTC
CATSDASPRSQETQYF
>NA|TRBJ1-6|TRBV9|NA
TGTGCCAGCAGCGTAGGAGCCACCAATTCACCCCTCCACTTT
CASSVGATNSPLHF
>many|TRBJ1-2|TRBV29-1|NA
TGCAGCGTTCGCGAACAGATCCATGGCTACACCTTC
CSVREQIHGYTF
>few|TRBJ2-1|TRBV20-1|TRBD2
TGCAGTGAACGCGGGGGGCGAAATGAGCAGTTCTTC
CSERGGRNEQFF
>NA|TRBJ2-7|TRBV29-1|TRBD1
TGCAGCGGTCGGCGGGACAGGGGTCACGAGCAGTACTTC
CSGRRDRGHEQYF